The 22 T cell receptor beta chains below come from one sample, sequenced in a study of T cells after yellow fever vaccination. TCRdb re-called the 5' RACE reads through MiXCR, storing one row per CDR3 protein. The data contain roughly 240,000 distinct CDR3 sequences, over 6.5% of them singletons. The specimen comprised CD4+ T cells sorted from PBMCs, sampled on the day of the yellow fever booster vaccination. These receptors were taken from a man aged 25-45 years who received the YFV17D yellow fever vaccine.

A few counts support this clonotype. CDR3 in amino acids: CASSQTIRGTEQYF. The CDR3 DNA is TGCGCCAGCAGCCAAACAATCAGGGGGACCGAGCAGTACTTC. The rearrangement joins TRBV4-3 to TRBJ2-7, with 7 bases identical to TRBD1. The germline gives CDR1 LGHNA, CDR2 YSLEER. The CDR3 consists of 14 residues. V was clipped by 2 bases and J by 6 bases; unmatched bases: 7.

This clonotype was detected only once. The chain has TRBV20-1 and TRBJ2-7, with 7 bases identical to TRBD2. CDR3 length: 15 residues. The germline gives CDR1 DFQATT, CDR2 SNEGSKA (reference sequence). V lost 6 bases to trimming and J lost 2 bases; unmatched junction nucleotides: 13. The CDR3 DNA reads TGCAGTGCGCACCCCGTAGCGGGCGAAGCCTACGAGCAGTACTTC. It is translated as CSAHPVAGEAYEQYF.

The chain employs TRBV6-2 or TRBV6-3 and TRBJ2-7, with 9 bases lining up with TRBD1. The CDR3 has 15 amino acids. Unmatched junction bases numbered 4, after V lost 2 bases and J lost 2 bases. Germline-derived CDR1 and CDR2 are MNHEY and SVGEGT. The CDR3 loop reads CASSYLRDRAYEQYF. The CDR3 DNA sequence: TGTGCCAGCAGTTACCTCCGGGACAGGGCCTACGAGCAGTACTTC.

In regard to this clonotype: A much more abundant neighbour one base away suggests this may be a read error. The chain uses TRBV6-5 and TRBJ2-7, with D possibly TRBD2 on 6 matching bases. Germline loops: CDR1 MNHEY, CDR2 SVGAGI. This CDR3 region has 15 residues. CDR3 amino acids: CASSYSGGSSYDQYF. In nucleotides, the CDR3 is TGTGCCAGCAGTTACTCGGGAGGAAGCTCCTACGACCAGTACTTC.

CDR3 in DNA: TGTGCCACCGAAAATGGGGCCTCCTACGAGCAGTACTTC. Amino acid sequence: CATENGASYEQYF. This chain links TRBV10-3 with TRBJ2-7; TRBD1 might be the D (5 bases). V lost 10 bases and J 0 bases, leaving 13 bases between the germline ends. The CDR3 consists of 13 residues. Germline V gene data show CDR1 as ENHRY and CDR2 as SYGVKD.

In its sample, this clonotype was seen many times. V gene TRBV20-1 combines with J gene TRBJ2-7, with 9 positions matching TRBD2. V shed 6 bases and J 1 base; nucleotides not matched to a gene: 10. The germline gives CDR1 DFQATT, CDR2 SNEGSKA (reference sequence). CDR3 length: 15 amino acids. In DNA form, the CDR3 reads TGCAGTGCCGCCCAGGGCGGGAGGGCTTCCTACGAGCAGTACTTC. It yields the protein CSAAQGGRASYEQYF.

This clonotype has a handful of counts. The chain employs TRBV15 and TRBJ2-5, with 9 nucleotides matching TRBD2. Unmatched junction bases numbered 9, after V lost 2 bases and J lost 2 bases. Per germline, CDR1 LNHNV and CDR2 YYDKDF (reference sequence). The CDR3 totals 17 residues. CDR3 sequence (DNA): TGTGCCACCAGCAGACTAGCGGGACTATACTATCAAGAGACCCAGTACTTC. It is translated as CATSRLAGLYYQETQYF.

The chain is built from TRBV6-5 and TRBJ1-6, with 7 positions matching TRBD1. Germline lookup yields CDR1 MNHEY and CDR2 SVGAGI. The CDR3 is 16 amino acids. V lost 0 bases to trimming and J lost 6 bases; unmatched junction nucleotides: 5. This CDR3 reads CASSYSIYRGNSPLHF. The CDR3 nucleotides read TGTGCCAGCAGTTACTCGATCTACAGGGGTAATTCACCCCTCCACTTT.

The table lists this clonotype with many counts. This chain joins TRBV10-3 and TRBJ2-1; a weak D match, TRBD2 (6 bases). The V end was cut by 8 bases, the J end by 6 bases, with 29 bases between. Germline V gene sequence: CDR1 ENHRY, CDR2 SYGVKD. CDR3 size: 18 residues. The CDR3 sequence: CAIPGGLESPTTSNEQFF. CDR3 in DNA: TGTGCCATCCCTGGGGGGTTGGAGAGCCCCACTACCTCCAATGAGCAGTTCTTC.

This clonotype showed up many times. The chain carries TRBV6-1 and TRBJ2-5; D is possibly TRBD1 (6 bases). CDR1 is MNHNS, CDR2 SASEGT, per germline. This CDR3 has 13 amino acids. Trimming shortened V by 10 bases and J by 3 bases, and 15 bases separated the two germline ends. This chain's CDR3 is CANLDSCEETQYF. The CDR3 DNA reads as TGTGCCAACCTGGACAGTTGCGAAGAGACCCAGTACTTC.

Only a few counts were recorded for this clonotype. The chain employs TRBV20-1 and TRBJ2-5, with 7 bases lining up with TRBD2. V was clipped by 1 base and J by 4 bases; unmatched bases: 6. The CDR3 is made up of 14 amino acids. In germline, CDR1 is DFQATT, CDR2 SNEGSKA (reference sequence). The CDR3 sequence: CSARGPGEGETQYF. CDR3 nucleotide sequence: TGCAGTGCTAGAGGTCCCGGGGAGGGAGAGACCCAGTACTTC.

J is TRBJ2-7 and V is TRBV12-5; D is uncertain. The V gene lost 5 bases and the J gene lost 4 bases, with 9 bases spanning the gap. CDR1 and CDR2 (germline): LGHNT, FRNRAP. The CDR3 loop spans 12 amino acids. CDR3 sequence: CASGTDGYEQYF. CDR3 DNA sequence: TGTGCTAGTGGTACGGACGGATACGAGCAGTACTTC. The full variable domain, in which reference TRBV12-5 and TRBJ2-7 provide the parts outside the CDR3, is DARVTQTPRHKVTEMGQEVTMRCQPILGHNTVFWYRQTMMQGLELLAYFRNRAPLDDSGMPKDRFSAEMPDATLATLKIQPSEPRDSAVYFCASGTDGYEQYFGPGTRLTVT.

This clonotype was found many times. This rearrangement joins TRBV20-1 to TRBJ2-7; D gene unclear. CDR1 and CDR2 (germline): DFQATT, SNEGSKA (reference sequence). The ends were cut back, 1 base at V and 2 bases at J, with 12 bases in the middle. CDR3 size: 14 residues. CDR3 region: CSARGVVGTYEQYF. CDR3 nucleotides: TGCAGTGCTAGAGGGGTGGTTGGAACCTACGAGCAGTACTTC.

The sample holds many counts of this clonotype. V usage is TRBV7-2 and J usage is TRBJ1-5; D gene unclear. CDR1 and CDR2 from the germline V gene are SGHTA and FQGNSA. This CDR3 has 15 residues. The germline V and J ends were trimmed by 1 base and 0 bases, with 7 bases remaining between them. In nucleotides, the CDR3 is TGTGCCAGCAGCTTAGACAGATATAGCAATCAGCCCCAGCATTTT. This translates into CASSLDRYSNQPQHF.

The chain uses TRBV6-5 and TRBJ2-7, with 7 bases lining up with TRBD1. Germline CDR1 reads MNHEY; CDR2 reads SVGAGI. V shed 3 bases, J shed 5 bases, and the junction held 7 bases outside the gene matches. This CDR3 is 14 amino acids long. The DNA for the CDR3 is TGTGCCAGCAGTTATGGACAGGTCGGCGACGAGCAGTACTTC. Amino acids: CASSYGQVGDEQYF.

This clonotype was counted between two and nine times. This sequence joins TRBV5-1 and TRBJ2-3; TRBD1 agrees at 7 bases. Germline CDR1 and CDR2: SGHRS and YFSETQ. The J segment lost 1 base and the V segment lost 0 bases, leaving 5 bases of the junction unmatched. The CDR3 consists of 16 residues. The CDR3 reads CASSLAGDRRTDTQYF. In nucleotides, the CDR3 is TGCGCCAGCAGCTTGGCCGGGGACAGACGCACAGATACGCAGTATTTT.

The rearrangement links TRBV20-1 to TRBJ2-7; D is ambiguous. The CDR3 extends over 12 amino acids. V was pared by 6 bases and J by 5 bases, with 14 bases between. Germline loops: CDR1 DFQATT, CDR2 SNEGSKA (reference sequence). DNA of the CDR3: TGCAGTGCCGAGAACGGCGTAGACGAGCAGTACTTC. Its protein is CSAENGVDEQYF.

This clonotype appeared a few times. The chain combines TRBV6-5 with TRBJ2-3; 8 nucleotides align to TRBD2. With V trimmed by 6 bases and J by 9 bases, 5 bases remained unmatched. Germline-derived CDR1 and CDR2 are MNHEY and SVGAGI. The CDR3 consists of 12 residues. In DNA, the CDR3 is TGTGCCAGCAGCCCGAGCGGGAGAACGCAGTATTTT. Translating it yields CASSPSGRTQYF.

The V call is TRBV7-8, the J call TRBJ2-3, with D perhaps assigned TRBD1 or TRBD2 (5 bases each). The CDR3 runs to 14 residues. The germline V gene encodes CDR1 SGHVS and CDR2 FQNEAQ. The V end lost 5 bases, the J end lost 0 bases, and 9 bases lay between the germline ends. As DNA, the CDR3 is TGTGCCAGCAGCCAGGGACCTAGCACAGATACGCAGTATTTT. Translating it yields CASSQGPSTDTQYF.

This clonotype was observed a handful of times. The CDR3 here is CASSLTTGGRYEQYF. In nucleotides, the CDR3 is TGCGCCAGCAGCTTGACCACAGGGGGCAGGTACGAGCAGTACTTC. The chain carries TRBV5-1 and TRBJ2-7; 9 bases align to TRBD1. J gave up 4 bases and V 1 base, and 6 bases lay outside the gene matches. In germline, CDR1 is SGHRS, CDR2 YFSETQ. This CDR3 spans 15 amino acids.

This clonotype came up many times. This chain links TRBV5-1 with TRBJ1-3, with D maybe TRBD1 (6 bases). Trimming shortened V by 0 bases and J by 3 bases, and 13 bases separated the two germline ends. CDR3 length: 16 residues. CDR1 SGHRS and CDR2 YFSETQ come from the germline V gene. DNA for the CDR3: TGCGCCAGCAGCTTGGAACAGGGTGCAGGTGGAAACACCATATATTTT. The encoded protein is CASSLEQGAGGNTIYF.

The V call is TRBV7-2, the J call TRBJ2-7; TRBD2 matches at 11 bases. This CDR3 has 15 residues. In germline, CDR1 is SGHTA, CDR2 FQGNSA. With V trimmed by 3 bases and J by 9 bases, 10 bases remained unmatched. The CDR3 nucleotides read TGTGCCAGCAGCTTTTCTAGCGGGAGGTTAGAAGGGCAGTACTTC. It specifies CASSFSSGRLEGQYF. Combining the CDR3 with reference TRBV7-2 and TRBJ2-7 gives the whole variable domain GAGVSQSPSNKVTEKGKDVELRCDPISGHTALYWYRQSLGQGLEFLIYFQGNSAPDKSGLPSDRFSAERTGGSVSTLTIQRTQQEDSAVYLCASSFSSGRLEGQYFGPGTRLTVT.